The present entry profiles one TCR beta chain with its context. These data are taken from a study of blood T cell repertoires in COVID-19. Authors' methods: Amplification of reference gene primers was used by the study to estimate nucleated cell counts. The assay was immunoSEQ multiplex PCR, and TCRdb's table has in-frame clones only and misses some. That table gives V, J and clone size, and the DNA gave D and trimming. The sample has about 190,000 clones; approximately 79% are singletons. Material for sequencing was peripheral blood. This TCR came from a man aged 25-45 years with active or convalescent COVID-19.

The CDR3 loop is CASSLDQASYNEQFF. The CDR3 nucleotides are TGCGCCAGCAGCTTGGACCAAGCCTCCTACAATGAGCAGTTCTTC. V gene TRBV5-1 combines with J gene TRBJ2-1; the D is unclear. CDR1 SGHRS and CDR2 YFSETQ come from the germline V gene. V dropped 0 bases and J dropped 0 bases, with 7 bases sitting between them. CDR3 length equals 15 residues.